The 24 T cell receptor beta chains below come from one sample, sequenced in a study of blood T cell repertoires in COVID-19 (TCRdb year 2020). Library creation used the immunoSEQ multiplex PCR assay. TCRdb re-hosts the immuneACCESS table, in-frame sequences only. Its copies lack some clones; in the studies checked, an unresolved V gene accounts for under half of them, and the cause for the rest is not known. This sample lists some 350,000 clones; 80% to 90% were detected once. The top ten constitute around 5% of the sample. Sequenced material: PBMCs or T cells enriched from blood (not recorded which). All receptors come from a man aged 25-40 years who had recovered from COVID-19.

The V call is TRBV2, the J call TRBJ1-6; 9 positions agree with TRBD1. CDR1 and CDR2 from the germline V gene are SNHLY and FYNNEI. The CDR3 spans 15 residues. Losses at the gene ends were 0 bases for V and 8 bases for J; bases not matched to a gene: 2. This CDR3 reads CASSEAWTGDSPLHF. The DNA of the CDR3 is TGTGCCAGCAGTGAAGCCTGGACAGGGGATTCACCCCTCCACTTT.

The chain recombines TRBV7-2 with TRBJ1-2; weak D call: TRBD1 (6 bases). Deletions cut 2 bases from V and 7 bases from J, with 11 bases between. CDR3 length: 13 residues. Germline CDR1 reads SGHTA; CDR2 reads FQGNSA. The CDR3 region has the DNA TGTGCCAGCAGCTTATCAGGGGCCGGTGGCTACACCTTC. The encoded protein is CASSLSGAGGYTF. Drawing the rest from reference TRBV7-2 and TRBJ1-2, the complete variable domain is GAGVSQSPSNKVTEKGKDVELRCDPISGHTALYWYRQSLGQGLEFLIYFQGNSAPDKSGLPSDRFSAERTGGSVSTLTIQRTQQEDSAVYLCASSLSGAGGYTFGSGTRLTVV.

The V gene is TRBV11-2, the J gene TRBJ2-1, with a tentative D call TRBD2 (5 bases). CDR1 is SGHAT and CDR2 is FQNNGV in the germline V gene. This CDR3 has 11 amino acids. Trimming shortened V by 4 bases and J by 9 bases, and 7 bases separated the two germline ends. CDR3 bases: TGTGCCAGCAGCTCCGAGGGTGAGCAGTTCTTC. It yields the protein CASSSEGEQFF.

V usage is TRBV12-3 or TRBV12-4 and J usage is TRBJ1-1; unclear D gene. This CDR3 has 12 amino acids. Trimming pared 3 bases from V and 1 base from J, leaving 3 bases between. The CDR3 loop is CASSFRNTEAFF. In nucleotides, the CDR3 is TGTGCCAGCAGTTTTAGGAACACTGAAGCTTTCTTT.

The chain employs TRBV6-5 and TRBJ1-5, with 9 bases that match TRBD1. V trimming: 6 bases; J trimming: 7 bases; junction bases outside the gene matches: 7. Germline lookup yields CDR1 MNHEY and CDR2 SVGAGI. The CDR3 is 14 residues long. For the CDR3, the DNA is TGTGCCAGCAGACAGGGGGCGCGGGGGCAGCCCCAGCATTTT. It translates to CASRQGARGQPQHF.

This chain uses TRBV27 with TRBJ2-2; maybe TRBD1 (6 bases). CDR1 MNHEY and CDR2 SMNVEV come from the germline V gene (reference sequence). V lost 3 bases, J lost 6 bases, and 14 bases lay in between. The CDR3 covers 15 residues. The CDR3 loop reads CASSFWAGDPGELFF. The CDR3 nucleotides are TGTGCCAGCAGTTTTTGGGCAGGGGATCCCGGGGAGCTGTTTTTT.

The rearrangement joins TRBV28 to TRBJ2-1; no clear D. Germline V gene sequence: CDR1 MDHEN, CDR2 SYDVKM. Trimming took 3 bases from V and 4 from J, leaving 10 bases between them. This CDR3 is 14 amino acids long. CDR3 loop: CASSFRQEYNEQFF. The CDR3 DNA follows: TGTGCCAGCAGTTTCCGGCAGGAATACAATGAGCAGTTCTTC.

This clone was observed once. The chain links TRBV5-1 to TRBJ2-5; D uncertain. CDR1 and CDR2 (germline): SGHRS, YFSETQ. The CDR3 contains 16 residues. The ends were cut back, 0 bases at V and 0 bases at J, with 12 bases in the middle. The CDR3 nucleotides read TGCGCCAGCAGCTTGGCGGAATACTACGACCAAGAGACCCAGTACTTC. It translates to CASSLAEYYDQETQYF.

CDR3: CASSASQGSTDTQYF. CDR3 in DNA: TGTGCCAGCAGCGCCTCTCAGGGCTCGACAGATACGCAGTATTTT. The chain carries TRBV9 and TRBJ2-3; a possible D gene is TRBD1 (5 bases). The CDR3 extends over 15 amino acids. Deletions cut 3 bases from V and 3 bases from J, with 14 bases between. CDR1 SGDLS and CDR2 YYNGEE come from the germline V gene.

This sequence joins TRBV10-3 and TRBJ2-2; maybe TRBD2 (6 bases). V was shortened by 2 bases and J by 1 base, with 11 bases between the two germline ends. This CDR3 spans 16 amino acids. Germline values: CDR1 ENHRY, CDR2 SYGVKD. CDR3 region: CAISEPGGENTGELFF. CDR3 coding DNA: TGTGCCATCAGTGAGCCGGGCGGGGAGAACACCGGGGAGCTGTTTTTT.

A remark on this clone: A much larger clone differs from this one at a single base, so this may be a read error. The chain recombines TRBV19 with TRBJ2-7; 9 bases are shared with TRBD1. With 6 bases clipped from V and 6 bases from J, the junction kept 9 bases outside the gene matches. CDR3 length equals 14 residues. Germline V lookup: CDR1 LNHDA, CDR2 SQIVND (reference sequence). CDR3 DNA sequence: TGTGCCAGTAGCCCCGGGACAGGGATCGGCGAGCAGTACTTC. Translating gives CASSPGTGIGEQYF.

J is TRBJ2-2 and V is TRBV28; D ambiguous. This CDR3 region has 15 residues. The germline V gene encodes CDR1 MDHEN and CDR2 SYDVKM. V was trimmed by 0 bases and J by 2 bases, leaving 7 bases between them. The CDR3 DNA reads TGTGCCAGCAGTTTATGGTCGACAAACACCGGGGAGCTGTTTTTT. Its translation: CASSLWSTNTGELFF.

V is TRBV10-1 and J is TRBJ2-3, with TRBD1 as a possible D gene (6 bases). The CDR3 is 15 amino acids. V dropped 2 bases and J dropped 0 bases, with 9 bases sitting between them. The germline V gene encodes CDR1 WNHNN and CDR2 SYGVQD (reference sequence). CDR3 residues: CASSERDTSTDTQYF. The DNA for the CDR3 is TGCGCCAGCAGTGAGCGGGACACTAGCACAGATACGCAGTATTTT.

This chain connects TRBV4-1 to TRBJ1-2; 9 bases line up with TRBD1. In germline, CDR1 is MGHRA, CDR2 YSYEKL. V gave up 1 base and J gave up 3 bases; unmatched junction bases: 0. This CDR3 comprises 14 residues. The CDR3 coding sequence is TGCGCCAGCAGCCAAGGGACAGGGGACTATGGCTACACCTTC. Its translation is CASSQGTGDYGYTF.

The CDR3 protein is CASSPGTGIAVGYTF. CDR3 nucleotide sequence: TGCGCCAGCAGCCCCGGGACAGGGATTGCGGTTGGCTACACCTTC. This chain links TRBV5-1 with TRBJ1-2, with 9 bases that match TRBD1. The CDR3 is 15 residues long. Germline V gives CDR1 SGHRS, CDR2 YFSETQ. Germline trimming cut 4 bases from V and 7 bases from J; bases unmatched to any gene: 11.

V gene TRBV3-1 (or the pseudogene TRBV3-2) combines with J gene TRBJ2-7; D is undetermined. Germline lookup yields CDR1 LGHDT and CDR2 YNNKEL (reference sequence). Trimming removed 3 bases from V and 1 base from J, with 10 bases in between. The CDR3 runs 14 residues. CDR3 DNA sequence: TGTGCCAGCAGCCAGCTTAGTCGGTCCTACGAGCAGTACTTC. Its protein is CASSQLSRSYEQYF.

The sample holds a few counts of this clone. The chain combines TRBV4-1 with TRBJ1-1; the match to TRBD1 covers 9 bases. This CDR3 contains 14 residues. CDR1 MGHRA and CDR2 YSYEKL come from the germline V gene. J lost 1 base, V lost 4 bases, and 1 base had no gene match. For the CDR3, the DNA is TGCGCCAGCAGCCCGGACAGGGGGAACACTGAAGCTTTCTTT. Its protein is CASSPDRGNTEAFF.

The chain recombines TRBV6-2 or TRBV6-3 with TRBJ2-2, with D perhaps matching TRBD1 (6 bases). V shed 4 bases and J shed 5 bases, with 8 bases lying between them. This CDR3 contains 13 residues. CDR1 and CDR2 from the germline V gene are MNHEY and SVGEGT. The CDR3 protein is CASSLQGTGELFF. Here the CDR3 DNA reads TGTGCCAGCAGTTTACAGGGTACCGGGGAGCTGTTTTTT.

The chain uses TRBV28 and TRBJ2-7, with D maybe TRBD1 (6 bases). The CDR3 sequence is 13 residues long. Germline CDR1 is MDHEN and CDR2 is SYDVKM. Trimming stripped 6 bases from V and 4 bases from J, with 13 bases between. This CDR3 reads CASSGTPKYEQYF. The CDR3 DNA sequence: TGTGCCAGCAGCGGGACACCTAAATACGAGCAGTACTTC.

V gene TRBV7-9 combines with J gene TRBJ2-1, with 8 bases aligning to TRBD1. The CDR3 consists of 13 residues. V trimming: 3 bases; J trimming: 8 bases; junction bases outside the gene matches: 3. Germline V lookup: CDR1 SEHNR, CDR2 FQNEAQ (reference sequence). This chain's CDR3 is CASSFHRGDEQFF. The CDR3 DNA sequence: TGTGCCAGCAGCTTTCACAGGGGGGATGAGCAGTTCTTC.

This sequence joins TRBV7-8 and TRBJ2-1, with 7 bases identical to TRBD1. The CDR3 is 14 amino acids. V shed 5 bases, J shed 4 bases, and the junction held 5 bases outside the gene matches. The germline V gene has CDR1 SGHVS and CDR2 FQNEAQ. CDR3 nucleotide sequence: TGTGCCAGCAGCGAGGGACAGACGTACAATGAGCAGTTCTTC. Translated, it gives CASSEGQTYNEQFF. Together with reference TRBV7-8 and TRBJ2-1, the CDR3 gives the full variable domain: GAGVSQSPRYKVAKRGQDVALRCDPISGHVSLFWYQQALGQGPEFLTYFQNEAQLDKSGLPSDRFFAERPEGSVSTLKIQRTQQEDSAVYLCASSEGQTYNEQFFGPGTRLTVL.

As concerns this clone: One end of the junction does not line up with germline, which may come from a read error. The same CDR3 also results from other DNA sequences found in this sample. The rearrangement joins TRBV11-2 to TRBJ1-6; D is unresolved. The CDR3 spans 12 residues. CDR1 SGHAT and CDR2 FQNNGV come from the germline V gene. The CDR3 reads CASSNGGSPLHF. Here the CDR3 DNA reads TGCGCCAGCAGCAACGGAGGTTCACCCCTCCACTTT.

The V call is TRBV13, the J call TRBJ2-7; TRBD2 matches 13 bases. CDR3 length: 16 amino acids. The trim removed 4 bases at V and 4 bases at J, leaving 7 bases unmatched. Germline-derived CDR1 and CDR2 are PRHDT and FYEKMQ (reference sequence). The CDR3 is CASSSELAGGLYEQYF. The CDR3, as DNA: TGTGCCAGCAGCTCCGAACTAGCGGGGGGGCTTTACGAGCAGTACTTC.

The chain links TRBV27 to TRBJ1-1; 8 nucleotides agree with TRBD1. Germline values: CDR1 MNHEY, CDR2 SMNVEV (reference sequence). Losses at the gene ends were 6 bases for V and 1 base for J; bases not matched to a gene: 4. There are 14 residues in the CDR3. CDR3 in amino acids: CASSHDRGNTEAFF. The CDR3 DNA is TGTGCCAGCAGCCACGACAGGGGGAACACTGAAGCTTTCTTT.